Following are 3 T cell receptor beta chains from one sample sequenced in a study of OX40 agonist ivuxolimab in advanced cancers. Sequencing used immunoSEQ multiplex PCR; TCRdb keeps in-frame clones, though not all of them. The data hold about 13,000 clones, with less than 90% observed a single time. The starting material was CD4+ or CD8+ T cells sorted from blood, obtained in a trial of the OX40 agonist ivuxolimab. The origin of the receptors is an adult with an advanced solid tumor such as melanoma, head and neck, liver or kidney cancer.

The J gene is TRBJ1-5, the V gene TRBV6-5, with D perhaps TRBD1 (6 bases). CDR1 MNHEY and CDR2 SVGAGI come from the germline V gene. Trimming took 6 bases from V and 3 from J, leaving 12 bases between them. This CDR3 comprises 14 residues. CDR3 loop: CASSSQGSNQPQHF. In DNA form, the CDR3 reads TGTGCCAGCAGCTCTCAGGGGTCCAATCAGCCCCAGCATTTT.

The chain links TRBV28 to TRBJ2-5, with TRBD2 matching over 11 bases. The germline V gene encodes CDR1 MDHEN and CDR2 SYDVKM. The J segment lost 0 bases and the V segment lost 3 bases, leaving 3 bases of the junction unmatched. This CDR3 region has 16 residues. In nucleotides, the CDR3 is TGTGCCAGCAGTTTGGCTAGCGGGGGGTACCAAGAGACCCAGTACTTC. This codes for CASSLASGGYQETQYF.

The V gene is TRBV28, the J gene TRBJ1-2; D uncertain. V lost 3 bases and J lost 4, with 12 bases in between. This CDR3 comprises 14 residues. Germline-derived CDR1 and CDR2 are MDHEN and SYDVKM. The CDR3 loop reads CASSFREGLYGYTF. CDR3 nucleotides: TGTGCCAGCAGTTTCCGGGAAGGGCTCTATGGCTACACCTTC.